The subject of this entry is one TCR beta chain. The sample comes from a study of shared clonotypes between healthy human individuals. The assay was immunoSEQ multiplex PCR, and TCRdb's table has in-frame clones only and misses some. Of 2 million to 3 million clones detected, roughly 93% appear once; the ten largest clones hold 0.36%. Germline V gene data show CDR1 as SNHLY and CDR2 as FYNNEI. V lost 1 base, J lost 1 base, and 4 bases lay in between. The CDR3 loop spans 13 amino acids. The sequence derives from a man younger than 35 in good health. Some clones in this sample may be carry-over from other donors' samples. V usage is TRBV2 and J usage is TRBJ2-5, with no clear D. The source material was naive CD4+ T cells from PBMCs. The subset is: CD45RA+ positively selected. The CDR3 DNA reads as TGTGCCAGCAGTGAAGACGGCCAAGAGACCCAGTACTTC. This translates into CASSEDGQETQYF.